This T cell receptor (beta chain) was recovered during a study of blood T cell repertoires in COVID-19 (dated by TCRdb to about 2020). Concerning the study at large: Samples from collaborators originated in the United States, Italy and Spain and spanned both the acute and convalescent phases of COVID-19. The material from the prospective study consisted of cDNA or gDNA derived from T cells, B-cell-depleted T cells, or PBMCs. Subjects who had been exposed to COVID-19, were actively infected with it, or had recovered from it provided the deeply sampled blood TCRbeta repertoires that made up the dataset. The repertoires were made available in a free public database intended to serve as a resource for research on the immune response to SARS-CoV-2. Samples came from the ongoing ImmuneRACE study (first 160 participants) plus 1,254 subjects from 6 global collaborators. The sample metadata nearly always contained a de-identified subject ID, COVID-19 status, age in years and sex. Where available, HLA class I and class II types were taken from metadata supplied by the sample provider and were not determined by assay-based typing. Broader findings and caveats from the paper: The amount of clinical and demographic metadata varied by source and participant and was provided uncurated.

Collaborating institutions collected whole blood in K2EDTA tubes following their own protocols. For TCRbeta analysis, collaborators shipped samples in one of three forms: frozen whole blood, isolated PBMCs, or DNA extracted from either of those sample types. This clone was detected once. This clone's antigen is unknown. Per-base quality was not reported, and no clone a single base away is much larger than it. The immunoSEQ Assay, a bias-controlled multiplex PCR, was used to amplify TCRbeta CDR3 regions from genomic DNA. The paper's processing steps were these. Within the assay, amplification of reference gene primers was used to estimate how many nucleated cells each sample contained. Sequence reads were collapsed and filtered to measure the absolute abundance of every unique TCRbeta CDR3 rearrangement. Productive Simpson clonality was computed per sample as the square root of Simpson's diversity index over productive rearrangements. Held by TCRdb, this immuneACCESS table contains in-frame sequences only and omits some clones. Under half of the omission traces to an unresolved V gene where checked; the cause of the rest is unknown. The DNA gave D and trimming, while V, J and clone size come from that table. The table for this sample lists roughly 120,000 clones; almost 85% of them were counted only once. Less than 8% of the sample goes to the ten largest clones.

CDR3 length: 15 amino acids, cysteine to phenylalanine. Of the read, only the CDR3 DNA is kept; its 45 bases are in frame from base 1. V ends up 0 bases short and J 4 bases short, with an unmatched junction base count of 1. CDR1 and CDR2, per the germline V gene, are SGDLS and YYNGEE. This sequence uses TRBV9 and TRBJ2-1; 10 bases in the junction line up with TRBD2. The receptor was isolated from a man in his 70s with active or convalescent COVID-19. The sample consisted of peripheral blood. The nucleotide sequence is TGTGCCAGCAGCGTAGTTAGCGGGGGGTACAATGAGCAGTTCTTC. Its protein product is CASSVVSGGYNEQFF.